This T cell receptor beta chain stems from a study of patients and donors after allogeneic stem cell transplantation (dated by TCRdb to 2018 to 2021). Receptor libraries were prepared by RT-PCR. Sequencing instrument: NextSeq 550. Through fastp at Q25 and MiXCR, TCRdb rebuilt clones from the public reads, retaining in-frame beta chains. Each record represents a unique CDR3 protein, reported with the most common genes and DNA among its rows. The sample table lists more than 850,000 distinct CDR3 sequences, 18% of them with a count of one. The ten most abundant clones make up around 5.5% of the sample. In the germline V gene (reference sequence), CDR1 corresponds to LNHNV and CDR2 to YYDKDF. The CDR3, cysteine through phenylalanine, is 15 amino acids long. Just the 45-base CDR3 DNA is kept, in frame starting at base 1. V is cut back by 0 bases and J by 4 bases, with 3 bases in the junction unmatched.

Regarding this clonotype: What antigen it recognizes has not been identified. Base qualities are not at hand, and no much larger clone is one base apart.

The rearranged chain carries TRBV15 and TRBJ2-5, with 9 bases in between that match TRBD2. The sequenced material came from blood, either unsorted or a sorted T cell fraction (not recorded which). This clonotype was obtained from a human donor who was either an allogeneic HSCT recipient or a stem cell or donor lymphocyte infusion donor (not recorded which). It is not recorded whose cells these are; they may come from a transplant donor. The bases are TGTGCCACCAGCAGAGACGCGGGGGGGGGAGAGACCCAGTACTTC. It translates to CATSRDAGGGETQYF.